This T cell receptor (beta chain) was captured in a study of blood T cell repertoires in COVID-19. Across the study: Some COVID-19 samples were acute and others convalescent; all came from the United States, Italy and Spain. The analysed material was cDNA or gDNA that came from T cells, B-cell-depleted T cells, or PBMCs.

As originally analysed: Scientists estimated how many nucleated cells there were by amplifying reference gene primers. The method was immunoSEQ multiplex PCR; TCRdb's version includes in-frame clones alone and lacks a portion of them. Clone size and V and J calls were adopted from that table, with D and trimming inferred from the DNA. Of under 20,000 clones in the sample, more than 65% are singletons; the top ten hold roughly 15%. Trimming removed 1 base from V and 5 bases from J, with 11 bases in between. This CDR3 has 14 residues. Germline CDR1 SGHTA, CDR2 FQGNSA. A Seattle source enrolled patients during active infection and followed them longitudinally.

This TCR came from a man between 65 and 79 years old with COVID-19, enrolled during active disease. The sample consisted of peripheral blood. The rearrangement links TRBV7-2 to TRBJ1-1; D is uncertain. CDR3 coding DNA: TGTGCCAGCAGCTTAGGTTCTTACTCGACTGAAGCTTTCTTT. Translated: CASSLGSYSTEAFF.